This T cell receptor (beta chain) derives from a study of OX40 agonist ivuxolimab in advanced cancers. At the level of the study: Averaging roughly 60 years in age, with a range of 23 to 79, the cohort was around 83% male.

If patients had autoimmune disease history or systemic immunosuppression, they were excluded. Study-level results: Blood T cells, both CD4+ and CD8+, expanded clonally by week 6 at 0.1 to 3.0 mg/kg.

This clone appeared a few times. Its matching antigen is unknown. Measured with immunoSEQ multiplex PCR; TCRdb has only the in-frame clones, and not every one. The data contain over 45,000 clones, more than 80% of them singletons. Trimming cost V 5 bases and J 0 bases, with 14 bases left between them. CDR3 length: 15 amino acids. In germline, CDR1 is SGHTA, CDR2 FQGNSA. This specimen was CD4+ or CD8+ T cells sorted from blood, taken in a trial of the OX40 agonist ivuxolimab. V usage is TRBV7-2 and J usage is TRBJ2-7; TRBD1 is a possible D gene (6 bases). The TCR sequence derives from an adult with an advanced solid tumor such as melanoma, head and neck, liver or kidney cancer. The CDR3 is CASSPDRGSSYEQYF. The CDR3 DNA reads TGTGCCAGCAGCCCCGATAGGGGGAGCTCCTACGAGCAGTACTTC. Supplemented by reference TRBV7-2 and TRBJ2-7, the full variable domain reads GAGVSQSPSNKVTEKGKDVELRCDPISGHTALYWYRQSLGQGLEFLIYFQGNSAPDKSGLPSDRFSAERTGGSVSTLTIQRTQQEDSAVYLCASSPDRGSSYEQYFGPGTRLTVT.